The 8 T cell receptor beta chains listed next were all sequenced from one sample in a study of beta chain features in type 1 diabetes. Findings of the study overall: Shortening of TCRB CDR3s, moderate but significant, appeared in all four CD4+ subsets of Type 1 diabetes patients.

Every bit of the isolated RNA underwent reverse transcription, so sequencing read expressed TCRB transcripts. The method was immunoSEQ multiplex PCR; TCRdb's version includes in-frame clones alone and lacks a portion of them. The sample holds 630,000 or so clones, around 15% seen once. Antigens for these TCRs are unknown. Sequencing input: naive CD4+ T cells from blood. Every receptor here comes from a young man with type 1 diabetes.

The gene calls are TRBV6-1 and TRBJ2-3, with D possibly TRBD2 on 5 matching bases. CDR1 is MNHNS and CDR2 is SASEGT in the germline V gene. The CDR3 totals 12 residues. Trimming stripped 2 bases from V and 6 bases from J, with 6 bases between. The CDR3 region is CASSESGDTQYF. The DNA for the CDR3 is TGTGCCAGCAGTGAATCGGGGGATACGCAGTATTTT.

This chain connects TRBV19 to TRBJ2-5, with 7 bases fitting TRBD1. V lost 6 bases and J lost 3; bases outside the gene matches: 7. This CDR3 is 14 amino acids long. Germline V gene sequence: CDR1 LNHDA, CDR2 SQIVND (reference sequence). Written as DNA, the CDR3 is TGTGCCAGTAGCTTACAGGGGATAGAAGAGACCCAGTACTTC. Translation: CASSLQGIEETQYF.

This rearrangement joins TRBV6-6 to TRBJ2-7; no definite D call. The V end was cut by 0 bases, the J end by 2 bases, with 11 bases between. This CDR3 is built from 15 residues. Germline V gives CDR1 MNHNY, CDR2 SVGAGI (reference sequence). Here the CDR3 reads CASSYSGETTYEQYF. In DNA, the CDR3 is TGTGCCAGCAGTTACTCTGGGGAAACTACCTACGAGCAGTACTTC.

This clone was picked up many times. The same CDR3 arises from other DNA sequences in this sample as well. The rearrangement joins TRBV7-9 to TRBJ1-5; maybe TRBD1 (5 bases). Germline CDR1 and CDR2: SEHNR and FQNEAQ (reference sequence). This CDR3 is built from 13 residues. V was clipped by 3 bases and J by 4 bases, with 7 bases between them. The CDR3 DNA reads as TGTGCCAGCAGCTTCGGGGCGAATCAGCCCCAGCATTTT. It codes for CASSFGANQPQHF.

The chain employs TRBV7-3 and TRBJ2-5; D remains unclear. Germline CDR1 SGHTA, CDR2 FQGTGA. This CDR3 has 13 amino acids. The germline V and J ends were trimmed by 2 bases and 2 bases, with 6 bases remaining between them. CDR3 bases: TGTGCCAGCAGCTTACAGGAACAAGAGACCCAGTACTTC. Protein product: CASSLQEQETQYF.

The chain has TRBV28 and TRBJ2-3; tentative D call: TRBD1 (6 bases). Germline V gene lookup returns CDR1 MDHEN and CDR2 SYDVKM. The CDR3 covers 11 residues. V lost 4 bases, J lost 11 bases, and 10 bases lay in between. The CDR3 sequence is CASSSPTGQYF. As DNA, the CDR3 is TGTGCCAGCAGTTCCCCGACAGGGCAGTATTTT. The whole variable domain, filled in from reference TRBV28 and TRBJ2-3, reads DVKVTQSSRYLVKRTGEKVFLECVQDMDHENMFWYRQDPGLGLRLIYFSYDVKMKEKGDIPEGYSVSREKKERFSLILESASTNQTSMYLCASSSPTGQYFGPGTRLTVL.

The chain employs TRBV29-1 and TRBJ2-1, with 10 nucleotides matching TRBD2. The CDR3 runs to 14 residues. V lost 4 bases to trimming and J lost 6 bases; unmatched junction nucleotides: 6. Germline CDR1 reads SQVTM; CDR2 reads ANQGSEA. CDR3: CSVGVLAGVNEQFF. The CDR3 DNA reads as TGCAGCGTTGGTGTCCTAGCGGGAGTCAATGAGCAGTTCTTC.

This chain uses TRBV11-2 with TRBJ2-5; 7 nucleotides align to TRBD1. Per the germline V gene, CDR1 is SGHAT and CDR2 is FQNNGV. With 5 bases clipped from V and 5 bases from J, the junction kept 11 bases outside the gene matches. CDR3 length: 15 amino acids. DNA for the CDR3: TGTGCCAGCAGCCACCGACAGGGTTCCGTGGAGACCCAGTACTTC. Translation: CASSHRQGSVETQYF.